A single sample gave rise to the 20 T cell receptor beta chains below, sequenced in a study of blood T cell repertoires in COVID-19. TCRdb's copy holds only in-frame clones and misses some; the assay was immunoSEQ multiplex PCR. Here the sample spans 85,000 to 110,000 clones, about 85% being singletons. The sample taken for sequencing was peripheral blood. These receptor sequences come from a man aged 50-60 years in a cohort sampled during active COVID-19.

CDR3 bases: TGTGCTAGTGGTTTGGCGGACAGGGTCCCCTACGAGCAGTACGTC. This codes for CASGLADRVPYEQYV. This chain links TRBV12-5 with TRBJ2-7, with 8 nucleotides matching TRBD1. J gave up 2 bases and V 1 base, and 4 bases lay outside the gene matches. Germline assignment: CDR1 LGHNT and CDR2 FRNRAP. CDR3 length: 15 residues.

The chain couples TRBV20-1 to TRBJ1-1; D might be TRBD1 (5 bases). Trimming left V 3 bases short and J 4 bases short, with 9 bases between. This CDR3 contains 12 residues. CDR1 and CDR2 from the germline V gene are DFQATT and SNEGSKA (reference sequence). The CDR3 is CSASQGATEAFF. In DNA, the CDR3 is TGCAGTGCTAGTCAAGGGGCCACTGAAGCTTTCTTT.

The J gene is TRBJ2-3, the V gene TRBV29-1, with 8 positions matching TRBD1. Trimming took 3 bases from V and 2 from J; bases not matched to a gene: 7. The CDR3 covers 15 residues. Germline-derived CDR1 and CDR2 are SQVTM and ANQGSEA. CDR3 residues: CSVDRTGGITDTQYF. CDR3 in DNA: TGCAGCGTTGACCGTACAGGGGGAATCACAGATACGCAGTATTTT.

This clone was observed once. V is TRBV28 and J is TRBJ1-5; tentative D call: TRBD1 (5 bases). CDR1 and CDR2 (germline): MDHEN, SYDVKM. The CDR3 contains 15 residues. Trimming removed 10 bases at V and 1 base at J, with 17 bases between. The CDR3 sequence is CAIVRWGTSNQPQHF. The DNA for the CDR3 is TGTGCCATCGTACGTTGGGGCACCAGCAATCAGCCCCAGCATTTT.

The chain combines TRBV5-1 with TRBJ2-5, with D possibly being TRBD2 (7 bases). V lost 5 bases to trimming and J lost 2 bases, with 13 bases between them. This CDR3 has 14 residues. Germline V gene lookup returns CDR1 SGHRS and CDR2 YFSETQ. CDR3 in DNA: TGCGCCAGCAGTTCGCGGGGGCGTCAAGAGACCCAGTACTTC. This sequence encodes CASSSRGRQETQYF.

The CDR3 reads CASSLERGTYNEQFF. The DNA for the CDR3 is TGTGCCAGCAGCCTCGAGCGGGGAACCTACAATGAGCAGTTCTTC. This chain connects TRBV13 to TRBJ2-1; TRBD2 agrees at 7 bases. Germline loops: CDR1 PRHDT, CDR2 FYEKMQ (reference sequence). V was clipped by 5 bases and J by 2 bases; unmatched bases: 6. The CDR3 totals 15 residues.

The chain recombines TRBV5-8 with TRBJ2-3; no definite D call. Per the germline V gene, CDR1 is SGHTS and CDR2 is YDEGEE. The CDR3 has 13 residues. V shed 1 base and J shed 2 bases, with 5 bases lying between them. The DNA of the CDR3 is TGTGCCAGCAGCTTGCTATACACAGATACGCAGTATTTT. Translation gives CASSLLYTDTQYF.

The chain has TRBV6-1 and TRBJ1-3, with TRBD1 identical over 7 bases. Trimming removed 1 base from V and 13 bases from J; junction bases left unmatched: 7. This CDR3 is built from 13 residues. CDR1 is MNHNS, CDR2 SASEGT, per germline. Here the CDR3 DNA reads TGTGCCAGCAGTGAAGGGGTGGGGACAGTAATATATTTT. It specifies CASSEGVGTVIYF.

The chain joins TRBV18 to TRBJ1-3; D remains ambiguous. The CDR3 loop spans 16 amino acids. Trimming stripped 5 bases from V and 0 bases from J, with 14 bases between. CDR1 is KGHSH and CDR2 is LQKENI in the germline V gene. The CDR3 bases are TGTGCCAGCTCAGCGACTTCGACGGCCTCTGGAAACACCATATATTTT. Translating gives CASSATSTASGNTIYF.

The V call is TRBV5-1, the J call TRBJ1-4; maybe TRBD1 (6 bases). This CDR3 is 14 amino acids long. The V end lost 0 bases, the J end lost 6 bases, and 9 bases lay between the germline ends. Germline CDR1 is SGHRS and CDR2 is YFSETQ. CDR3 sequence reads: CASSLGYRDEKLFF. The CDR3 region has the DNA TGCGCCAGCAGCTTGGGGTACAGGGATGAAAAACTGTTTTTT.

CDR3 amino acids: CASSLDRILNYGYTF. The CDR3 DNA reads as TGTGCCAGCAGCTTGGACAGAATTTTAAACTATGGCTACACCTTC. The rearrangement joins TRBV7-2 to TRBJ1-2, with a weak D call TRBD1 (6 bases). The germline V gene has CDR1 SGHTA and CDR2 FQGNSA. The CDR3 length is 15 residues. The V and J ends lost 3 bases and 2 bases respectively, with 13 bases between them. The full variable domain, its missing parts supplied by reference TRBV7-2 and TRBJ1-2, is GAGVSQSPSNKVTEKGKDVELRCDPISGHTALYWYRQSLGQGLEFLIYFQGNSAPDKSGLPSDRFSAERTGGSVSTLTIQRTQQEDSAVYLCASSLDRILNYGYTFGSGTRLTVV.

This chain connects TRBV2 to TRBJ2-4, with D hard to call. V lost 7 bases and J lost 4, with 14 bases in between. Looked up from germline, CDR1 is SNHLY and CDR2 is FYNNEI. This CDR3 has 14 amino acids. CDR3 sequence (DNA): TGTGCCAGCACCTCCGACAATTTTAAAAACATTCAGTACTTC. It yields the protein CASTSDNFKNIQYF.

In its sample, this clone was seen a few times. This chain uses TRBV5-1 with TRBJ2-7, with 7 bases lining up with TRBD1. With 4 bases clipped from V and 5 bases from J, the junction kept 6 bases outside the gene matches. The CDR3 covers 13 residues. Germline V gene lookup returns CDR1 SGHRS and CDR2 YFSETQ. The CDR3 protein is CASSRQGRDEQYF. The CDR3 coding sequence is TGCGCCAGCAGCAGACAGGGTAGGGACGAGCAGTACTTC. Full variable domain (rest looked up from reference TRBV5-1 and TRBJ2-7): KAGVTQTPRYLIKTRGQQVTLSCSPISGHRSVSWYQQTPGQGLQFLFEYFSETQRNKGNFPGRFSGRQFSNSRSEMNVSTLELGDSALYLCASSRQGRDEQYFGPGTRLTVT.

This chain connects TRBV5-1 to TRBJ1-1; 7 bases match TRBD1. The length of the CDR3 is 13 residues. CDR1 SGHRS and CDR2 YFSETQ come from the germline V gene. The trim removed 4 bases at V and 7 bases at J, leaving 7 bases unmatched. In DNA form, the CDR3 reads TGCGCCAGCAGCGTAGGGGGCGCGGGTGAAGCTTTCTTT. This codes for CASSVGGAGEAFF.

The chain couples TRBV5-1 to TRBJ2-3; 16 nucleotides match TRBD2. CDR1 is SGHRS and CDR2 is YFSETQ in the germline V gene. V gave up 6 bases and J gave up 2 bases; unmatched junction bases: 6. The CDR3 has 17 amino acids. This CDR3 is CASTGTSGGALTDTQYF. CDR3 coding DNA: TGCGCCAGCACCGGGACTAGCGGGGGGGCGCTCACAGATACGCAGTATTTT.

The chain is built from TRBV14 and TRBJ1-1; perhaps TRBD1 as D (5 bases). The germline V and J ends were trimmed by 0 bases and 6 bases, with 8 bases remaining between them. CDR1 and CDR2 from the germline V gene are SGHDN and FVKESK. This CDR3 comprises 13 residues. The CDR3, as DNA: TGTGCCAGCAGCCAAGATCGGGGGGCTGAAGCTTTCTTT. It encodes CASSQDRGAEAFF.

V is TRBV6-5 and J is TRBJ1-5; TRBD1 matches 8 bases. The CDR3 is 14 residues long. Trimming cost V 5 bases and J 6 bases; bases outside gene matches: 6. Per germline, CDR1 MNHEY and CDR2 SVGAGI. CDR3 in DNA: TGTGCCAGCAGTATACAGGGGGTCGGTCAGCCCCAGCATTTT. Protein product: CASSIQGVGQPQHF.

The chain has TRBV7-3 and TRBJ1-3, with 8 bases identical to TRBD1. After removal of 4 bases from V and 0 bases from J, the junction contained 5 bases not matched to a gene. Germline CDR1 SGHTA, CDR2 FQGTGA. This CDR3 comprises 16 residues. The CDR3 protein is CASSSRDRSSGNTIYF. As DNA, the CDR3 is TGTGCCAGCAGCTCCCGGGACAGGAGCTCTGGAAACACCATATATTTT.

The J gene is TRBJ2-1, the V gene TRBV9; 8 bases are shared with TRBD2. CDR3 length: 17 amino acids. The ends lost 0 bases at V and 7 bases at J; junction bases unmatched: 12. Germline V gene data show CDR1 as SGDLS and CDR2 as YYNGEE. CDR3 DNA: TGTGCCAGCAGCGTAGACCCCCCGGGACTAGTATCGAATGAGCAGTTCTTC. As protein: CASSVDPPGLVSNEQFF.

The chain couples TRBV3-1 (or the pseudogene TRBV3-2) to TRBJ1-2; possible D gene TRBD1, 5 bases. The germline gives CDR1 LGHDT, CDR2 YNNKEL (reference sequence). The ends were cut back, 2 bases at V and 4 bases at J, with 8 bases in the middle. This CDR3 region has 13 residues. This CDR3 reads CASSQQGVYGYTF. The CDR3 nucleotides read TGTGCCAGCAGCCAACAGGGTGTCTATGGCTACACCTTC.